This T cell receptor beta chain was observed in a study of molecular identifiers for immune sequencing clone quantification. TCRdb itself ran the PCR reads through MiXCR, one entry per CDR3 protein. The sample has about 500,000 distinct CDR3 sequences; about 25% are singletons. The study's findings and limits: Shared barcodes on identical TCR molecules could underestimate the sizes of highly expanded clones.

In regard to this clonotype: Its target is unknown. A much larger clone differs by one base, so this may be a read error.

The sequencing input was naive CD8+ T cells from blood, with Jurkat cell RNA spiked in. Specified subset: FACS-sorted CD8+CD4-CCR7+CD45RA+ naive T cells. The sequence derives from a human donor in good health. Some libraries in this study had Jurkat cell RNA spiked in.

The CDR3 region has the DNA TGCGTCAGCAGCTTCGGACAGGGCACTGAAGCTTTCTTT. Translated: CVSSFGQGTEAFF. The chain recombines TRBV5-1 with TRBJ1-1, with 8 nucleotides matching TRBD1. Looked up from germline, CDR1 is SGHRS and CDR2 is YFSETQ. The CDR3 is made up of 13 amino acids.